The 22 T cell receptor beta chains given below trace back to one sample, sequenced in a study of cytomegalovirus exposure and HLA in healthy donors. TCRdb keeps only in-frame clones here, not all; method: immunoSEQ multiplex PCR. The table lists about 270,000 clones, 65% to 90% of them singletons. Sequencing used PBMCs. These receptors were collected from a woman under 30 in good health and CMV-seronegative.

The chain couples TRBV10-1 to TRBJ2-3; D is possibly TRBD2 (5 bases). The CDR3 covers 15 residues. Germline V gene data show CDR1 as WNHNN and CDR2 as SYGVQD (reference sequence). The germline V and J ends were trimmed by 6 bases and 5 bases, with 18 bases remaining between them. The CDR3: CASSLLASLRDTQYF. The CDR3 DNA sequence: TGCGCCAGCAGCCTCCTAGCATCCTTGAGAGATACGCAGTATTTT.

The chain has TRBV5-1 and TRBJ2-1; 7 nucleotides agree with TRBD1. Trimming cost V 4 bases and J 0 bases; bases outside gene matches: 7. The CDR3 is made up of 16 amino acids. Germline V gene data show CDR1 as SGHRS and CDR2 as YFSETQ. CDR3 sequence reads: CASSPTGQASYNEQFF. DNA of the CDR3: TGCGCCAGCAGCCCAACTGGACAGGCCTCCTACAATGAGCAGTTCTTC. Using reference TRBV5-1 and TRBJ2-1 for the parts outside the CDR3, the full variable domain is KAGVTQTPRYLIKTRGQQVTLSCSPISGHRSVSWYQQTPGQGLQFLFEYFSETQRNKGNFPGRFSGRQFSNSRSEMNVSTLELGDSALYLCASSPTGQASYNEQFFGPGTRLTVL.

This chain connects TRBV9 to TRBJ2-3; TRBD2 agrees at 7 bases. The CDR3 is 17 amino acids. The ends lost 0 bases at V and 2 bases at J; junction bases unmatched: 9. CDR1 SGDLS and CDR2 YYNGEE come from the germline V gene. CDR3 DNA sequence: TGTGCCAGCAGCGTAGATTCCCCTAGCGGCACCACAGATACGCAGTATTTT. It encodes CASSVDSPSGTTDTQYF.

The rearrangement joins TRBV4-1 to TRBJ2-5, with a possible D match to TRBD2 (6 bases). V was shortened by 0 bases and J by 5 bases, with 13 bases between the two germline ends. CDR3 size: 15 residues. Germline V gene sequence: CDR1 MGHRA, CDR2 YSYEKL. For the CDR3, the DNA is TGCGCCAGCAGCCAAGAGGGGGGATTAACTGAGACCCAGTACTTC. Residues: CASSQEGGLTETQYF.

The chain links TRBV11-3 to TRBJ2-7; D remains ambiguous. CDR1 is SGHNT, CDR2 YENEEA, per germline. This CDR3 contains 11 residues. The germline V and J ends were trimmed by 6 bases and 2 bases, with 5 bases remaining between them. The CDR3 nucleotides read TGTGCCAGCAGTTTTACCTACGAGCAGTACTTC. Its translation: CASSFTYEQYF.

The chain carries TRBV19 and TRBJ2-7; tentative D call: TRBD1 (6 bases). V lost 2 bases and J 4 bases, leaving 15 bases between the germline ends. From germline, CDR1 is LNHDA and CDR2 SQIVND (reference sequence). The CDR3 has 15 amino acids. In DNA form, the CDR3 reads TGTGCCAGTAGTATAATCTCCACAGGGTCATACGAGCAGTACTTC. This sequence encodes CASSIISTGSYEQYF.

The gene calls are TRBV10-1 and TRBJ1-1; 7 bases match TRBD1. CDR1 and CDR2 from the germline V gene are WNHNN and SYGVQD (reference sequence). The CDR3 totals 15 residues. The junction had 7 bases not matched to a gene; V was cut back by 3 bases and J by 3 bases. This CDR3 is CASSEPGQRDTEAFF. The CDR3 coding sequence is TGCGCCAGCAGTGAACCGGGACAGAGGGACACTGAAGCTTTCTTT.

J is TRBJ2-1 and V is TRBV7-2, with 9 bases lining up with TRBD1. Germline loops: CDR1 SGHTA, CDR2 FQGNSA. The CDR3 extends over 15 amino acids. V lost 4 bases, J lost 7 bases, and 8 bases stayed unmatched. In nucleotides, the CDR3 is TGTGCCAGCAGCTACTCCGGGACAGGGACAAATGAGCAGTTCTTC. Its translation is CASSYSGTGTNEQFF.

A note on this clone: The conserved closing phenylalanine or tryptophan is absent in this CDR3, likely reflecting a read error. The limits of the CDR3 on the DNA are not certain, so only TCRdb's listed CDR3 is given. The chain couples TRBV30 to TRBJ1-2. The CDR3 comprises 12 residues, both ends counted. Germline V gene data show CDR1 as GTSNPN and CDR2 as SVGIG (reference sequence). CDR3 in amino acids: CAWSVGGGAGLT.

This clone was seen a few times. The chain joins TRBV5-1 to TRBJ2-7, with D unresolved. Looked up from germline, CDR1 is SGHRS and CDR2 is YFSETQ. This CDR3 comprises 13 residues. The V end lost 0 bases, the J end lost 1 base, and 5 bases lay between the germline ends. The CDR3 DNA is TGCGCCAGCAGCTTGGAACAGTCCTACGAGCAGTACTTC. It specifies CASSLEQSYEQYF.

The chain links TRBV5-1 to TRBJ1-1; D perhaps matches TRBD1 (6 bases). This CDR3 is built from 16 residues. Germline V CDR1 and CDR2: SGHRS, YFSETQ. Trimming removed 6 bases from V and 0 bases from J, with 18 bases in between. The CDR3 DNA sequence: TGCGCCAGCAACCCCTACAGGGAAGATCTGAACACTGAAGCTTTCTTT. Its translation: CASNPYREDLNTEAFF.

This chain uses TRBV30 with TRBJ2-3; 9 bases match TRBD1. CDR1 is GTSNPN, CDR2 SVGIG, per germline (reference sequence). Trimming at V came to 7 bases and at J to 3 bases, leaving 5 bases not matched to a gene. The CDR3 spans 13 residues. The CDR3 protein is CASQTGGTDTQYF. CDR3 coding DNA: TGTGCCTCTCAGACAGGGGGGACAGATACGCAGTATTTT.

The chain employs TRBV5-1 and TRBJ1-4, with D possibly TRBD1 on 6 matching bases. The V gene's germline CDR1 is SGHRS and CDR2 YFSETQ. Trimming took 0 bases from V and 2 from J, leaving 11 bases between them. CDR3 size: 16 residues. This chain's CDR3 is CASSLALGATNEKLFF. The DNA for the CDR3 is TGCGCCAGCAGCTTGGCATTGGGGGCCACTAATGAAAAACTGTTTTTT.

In DNA form, the CDR3 reads TGCGCCAGCAGCAGACTAGCGGGAGTCACAGATACGCAGTATTTT. It specifies CASSRLAGVTDTQYF. The chain carries TRBV5-1 and TRBJ2-3; 12 bases match TRBD2. The CDR3 has 15 residues. CDR1 and CDR2 from the germline V gene are SGHRS and YFSETQ. The V segment lost 4 bases and the J segment 2 bases; nucleotides outside the gene matches: 2.

The V gene is TRBV9, the J gene TRBJ2-3; 8 nucleotides line up with TRBD2. Germline loops: CDR1 SGDLS, CDR2 YYNGEE. The CDR3 consists of 16 residues. After removal of 3 bases from V and 0 bases from J, the junction contained 6 bases not matched to a gene. CDR3 sequence reads: CASSAGGGTSTDTQYF. The CDR3 DNA sequence: TGTGCCAGCAGCGCCGGCGGGGGGACTAGCACAGATACGCAGTATTTT.

This clone showed up just a few times. J is TRBJ1-1 and V is TRBV2, with D tentatively TRBD1 (6 bases). Between the trimmed V and J ends, which lost 4 bases and 0 bases, there was a span of 9 bases. This CDR3 contains 14 residues. From germline, CDR1 is SNHLY and CDR2 FYNNEI. The CDR3 coding sequence is TGTGCCAGCAGTGCGGACAGTATGAACACTGAAGCTTTCTTT. Translated, it gives CASSADSMNTEAFF.

The J gene is TRBJ2-1, the V gene TRBV27, with TRBD2 matching over 11 bases. Germline CDR1 reads MNHEY; CDR2 reads SMNVEV (reference sequence). V lost 5 bases to trimming and J lost 8 bases; unmatched junction nucleotides: 11. There are 16 residues in the CDR3. This CDR3 reads CASSIPLAGGPHEQFF. As DNA, the CDR3 is TGTGCCAGCAGTATCCCGTTAGCGGGAGGGCCTCATGAGCAGTTCTTC.

This chain uses TRBV30 with TRBJ2-7; TRBD2 agrees at 12 bases. CDR3 size: 17 residues. The germline V gene encodes CDR1 GTSNPN and CDR2 SVGIG (reference sequence). J was trimmed by 7 bases and V by 1 base; bases with no gene match: 14. CDR3 nucleotide sequence: TGTGCCTGGAGTGGGTCGGCTAGCGGGAGGGCCGAATATGAGCAGTACTTC. Translating it yields CAWSGSASGRAEYEQYF. The variable domain in full, completed from reference TRBV30 and TRBJ2-7, reads SQTIHQWPATLVQPVGSPLSLECTVEGTSNPNLYWYRQAAGRGLQLLFYSVGIGQISSEVPQNLSASRPQDRQFILSSKKLLLSDSGFYLCAWSGSASGRAEYEQYFGPGTRLTVT.

The chain combines TRBV6-5 with TRBJ2-5; maybe TRBD2 (6 bases). Looked up from germline, CDR1 is MNHEY and CDR2 is SVGAGI. Trimming cost V 5 bases and J 4 bases, with 17 bases left between them. The CDR3 is made up of 15 amino acids. Written as DNA, the CDR3 is TGTGCCAGCAGTCGGTCCCCCGTGGGGGGAGAGACCCAGTACTTC. This translates into CASSRSPVGGETQYF.

The V gene is TRBV11-2, the J gene TRBJ2-4; 8 nucleotides line up with TRBD2. The V gene's germline CDR1 is SGHAT and CDR2 FQNNGV. Trimming cost V 5 bases and J 0 bases; bases outside gene matches: 9. The length of the CDR3 is 17 residues. This chain's CDR3 is CASSHRTSPVAKNIQYF. Here the CDR3 DNA reads TGTGCCAGCAGCCACCGGACTAGCCCAGTAGCCAAAAACATTCAGTACTTC.

The chain has TRBV9 and TRBJ2-3; D might be TRBD2 (6 bases). Deletions cut 4 bases from V and 4 bases from J, with 13 bases between. The CDR3 is made up of 14 amino acids. In germline, CDR1 is SGDLS, CDR2 YYNGEE. The CDR3 region has the DNA TGTGCCAGCAGCCCCGGGAGTGGGGCAGATACGCAGTATTTT. Its protein is CASSPGSGADTQYF.

The rearrangement uses TRBV27 and TRBJ2-2; D gene uncertain. Germline assignment: CDR1 MNHEY and CDR2 SMNVEV (reference sequence). The V gene lost 4 bases and the J gene lost 0 bases, with 6 bases spanning the gap. The CDR3 has 14 residues. The CDR3 sequence: CASSSRANTGELFF. The CDR3 nucleotides read TGTGCCAGCAGTTCCCGGGCGAACACCGGGGAGCTGTTTTTT.